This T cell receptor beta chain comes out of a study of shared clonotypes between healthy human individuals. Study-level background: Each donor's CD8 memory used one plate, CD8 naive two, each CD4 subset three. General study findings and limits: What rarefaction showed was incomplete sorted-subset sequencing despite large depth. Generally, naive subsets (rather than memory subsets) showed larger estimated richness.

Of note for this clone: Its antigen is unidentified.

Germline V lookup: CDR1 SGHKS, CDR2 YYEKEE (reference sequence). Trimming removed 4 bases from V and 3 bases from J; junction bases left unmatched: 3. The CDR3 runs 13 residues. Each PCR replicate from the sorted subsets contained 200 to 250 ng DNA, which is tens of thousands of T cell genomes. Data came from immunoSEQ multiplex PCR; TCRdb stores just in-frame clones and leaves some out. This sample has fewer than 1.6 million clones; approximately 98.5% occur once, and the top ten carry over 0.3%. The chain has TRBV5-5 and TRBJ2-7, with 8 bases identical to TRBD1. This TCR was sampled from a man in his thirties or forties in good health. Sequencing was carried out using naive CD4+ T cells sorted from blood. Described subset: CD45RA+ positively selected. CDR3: CASSQGANYEQYF. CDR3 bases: TGTGCCAGCAGCCAGGGGGCGAACTACGAGCAGTACTTC.